These 2 T cell receptor beta chains share one sample of origin, sequenced in a study of OX40 agonist ivuxolimab in advanced cancers. The method was immunoSEQ multiplex PCR; TCRdb's version includes in-frame clones alone and lacks a portion of them. The sample has 95,000 to 100,000 clones; approximately 80% are singletons. The material sequenced was CD4+ or CD8+ T cells sorted from blood, taken in a trial of the OX40 agonist ivuxolimab. The receptor source for this set is an adult with an advanced solid tumor such as melanoma, head and neck, liver or kidney cancer.

The J gene is TRBJ1-5, the V gene TRBV9, with D possibly TRBD1 on 5 matching bases. V shed 0 bases and J shed 3 bases, with 10 bases lying between them. The CDR3 loop spans 15 amino acids. CDR1 and CDR2 (germline): SGDLS, YYNGEE. The CDR3 bases are TGTGCCAGCAGCGTAGCGGGGGGGATCAATCAGCCCCAGCATTTT. This encodes CASSVAGGINQPQHF.

V and J are TRBV15 and TRBJ2-3; D remains ambiguous. The CDR3 consists of 12 residues. Germline V gives CDR1 LNHNV, CDR2 YYDKDF (reference sequence). V lost 1 base to trimming and J lost 6 bases, with 5 bases between them. The CDR3 loop reads CATSRAEDTQYF. The CDR3, as DNA: TGTGCCACCAGCAGAGCTGAGGATACGCAGTATTTT.